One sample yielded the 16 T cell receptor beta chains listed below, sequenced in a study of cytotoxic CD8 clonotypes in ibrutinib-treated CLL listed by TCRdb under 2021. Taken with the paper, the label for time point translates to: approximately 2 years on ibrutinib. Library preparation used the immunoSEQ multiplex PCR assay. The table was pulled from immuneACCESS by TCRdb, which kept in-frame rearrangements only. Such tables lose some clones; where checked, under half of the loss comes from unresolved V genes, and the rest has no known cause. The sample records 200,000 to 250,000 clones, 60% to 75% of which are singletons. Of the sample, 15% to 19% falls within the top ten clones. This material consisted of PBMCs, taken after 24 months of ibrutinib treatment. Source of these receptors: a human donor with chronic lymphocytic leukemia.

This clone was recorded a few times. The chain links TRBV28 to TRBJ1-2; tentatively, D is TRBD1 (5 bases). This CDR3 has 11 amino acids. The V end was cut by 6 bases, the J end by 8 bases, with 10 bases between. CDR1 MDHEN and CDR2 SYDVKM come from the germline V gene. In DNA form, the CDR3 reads TGTGCCAGCAGATGGGGGTACGGCTACACCTTC. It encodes CASRWGYGYTF.

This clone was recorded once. The CDR3: CASRRTGDVGQYF. CDR3 bases: TGTGCCAGCAGAAGGACAGGGGACGTCGGGCAGTACTTC. The chain combines TRBV27 with TRBJ2-7; 9 bases map to TRBD1. The length of the CDR3 is 13 residues. Germline V gene data show CDR1 as MNHEY and CDR2 as SMNVEV (reference sequence). J gave up 9 bases and V 6 bases, and 9 bases lay outside the gene matches.

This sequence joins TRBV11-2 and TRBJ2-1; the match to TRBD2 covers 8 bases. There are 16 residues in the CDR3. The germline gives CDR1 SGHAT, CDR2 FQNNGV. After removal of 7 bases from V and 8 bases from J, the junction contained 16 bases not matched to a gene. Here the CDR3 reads CASTKVGTRSDYEQFF. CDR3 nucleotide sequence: TGTGCCAGCACCAAGGTGGGGACTAGATCTGACTATGAGCAGTTCTTC.

CDR3 protein: CASSSPVRGHSNQPQHF. CDR3 nucleotide sequence: TGCGCCAGCAGCTCGCCTGTCAGGGGGCATAGCAATCAGCCCCAGCATTTT. The chain combines TRBV4-1 with TRBJ1-5, with TRBD1 matching over 8 bases. Looked up from germline, CDR1 is MGHRA and CDR2 is YSYEKL. The ends lost 5 bases at V and 0 bases at J; junction bases unmatched: 9. The CDR3 has 17 amino acids.

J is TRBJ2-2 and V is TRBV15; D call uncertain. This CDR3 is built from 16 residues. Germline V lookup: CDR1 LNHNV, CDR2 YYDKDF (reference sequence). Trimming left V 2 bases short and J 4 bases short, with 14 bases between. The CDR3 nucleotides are TGTGCCACCAGCAGACCCCCTTTACAGATCACCGGGGAGCTGTTTTTT. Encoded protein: CATSRPPLQITGELFF.

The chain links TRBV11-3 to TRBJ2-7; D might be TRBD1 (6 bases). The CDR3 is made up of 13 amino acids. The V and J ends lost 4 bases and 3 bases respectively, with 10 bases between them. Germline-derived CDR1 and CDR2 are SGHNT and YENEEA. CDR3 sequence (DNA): TGTGCCAGCAGCTCGGGACAATTCTACGAGCAGTACTTC. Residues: CASSSGQFYEQYF.

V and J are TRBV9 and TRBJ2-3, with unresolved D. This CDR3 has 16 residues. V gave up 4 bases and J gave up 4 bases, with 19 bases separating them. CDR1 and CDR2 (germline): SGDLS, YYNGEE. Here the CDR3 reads CASSPWMTTWADTQYF. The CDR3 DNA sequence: TGTGCCAGCAGCCCATGGATGACGACTTGGGCAGATACGCAGTATTTT.

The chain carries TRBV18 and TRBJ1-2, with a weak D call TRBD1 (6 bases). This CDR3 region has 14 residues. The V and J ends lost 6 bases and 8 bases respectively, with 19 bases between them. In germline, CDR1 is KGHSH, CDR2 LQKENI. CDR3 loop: CASSRNRAGRGYTF. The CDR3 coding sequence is TGTGCCAGCTCCCGTAACAGGGCCGGGAGGGGCTACACCTTC.

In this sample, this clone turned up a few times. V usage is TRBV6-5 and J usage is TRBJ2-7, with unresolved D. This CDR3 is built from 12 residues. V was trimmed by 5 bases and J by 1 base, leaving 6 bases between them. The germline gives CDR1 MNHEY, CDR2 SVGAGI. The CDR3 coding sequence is TGTGCCAGCAGTAGGGATTCCTACGAGCAGTACTTC. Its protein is CASSRDSYEQYF.

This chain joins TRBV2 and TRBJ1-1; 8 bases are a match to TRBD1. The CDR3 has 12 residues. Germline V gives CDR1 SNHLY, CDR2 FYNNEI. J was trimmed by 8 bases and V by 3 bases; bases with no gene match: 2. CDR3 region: CASSDNRGEAFF. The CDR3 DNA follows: TGTGCCAGCAGTGATAACAGGGGGGAAGCTTTCTTT.

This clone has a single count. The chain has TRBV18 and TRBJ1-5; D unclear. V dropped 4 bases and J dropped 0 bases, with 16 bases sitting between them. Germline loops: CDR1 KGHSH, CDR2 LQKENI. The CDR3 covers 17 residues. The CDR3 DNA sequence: TGTGCCAGCTCACAGTGGACCCAAGTCGGTAGCAATCAGCCCCAGCATTTT. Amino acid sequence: CASSQWTQVGSNQPQHF.

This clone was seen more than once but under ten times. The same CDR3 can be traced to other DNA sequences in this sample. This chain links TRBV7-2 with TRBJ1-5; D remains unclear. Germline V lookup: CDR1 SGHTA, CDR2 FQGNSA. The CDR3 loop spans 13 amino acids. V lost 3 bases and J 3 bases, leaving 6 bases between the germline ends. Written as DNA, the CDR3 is TGTGCCAGCAGCTTGAGGACCAATCAGCCCCAGCATTTT. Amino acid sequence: CASSLRTNQPQHF.

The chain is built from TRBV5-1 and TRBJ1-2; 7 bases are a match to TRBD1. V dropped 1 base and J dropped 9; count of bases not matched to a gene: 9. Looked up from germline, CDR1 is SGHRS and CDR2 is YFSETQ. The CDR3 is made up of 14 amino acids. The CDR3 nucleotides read TGCGCCAGCAGCTTGCACGACAGGGACAAGAGCTACACCTTC. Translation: CASSLHDRDKSYTF.

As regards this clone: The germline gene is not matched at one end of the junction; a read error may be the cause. The DNA of the CDR3 is TGTGCTAGCAGCTTAGTAACAGGAGAATACAGTGAGCAGTTCTTC. Translated, it gives CASSLVTGEYSEQFF. V usage is TRBV7-7 and J usage is TRBJ2-1; maybe TRBD1 (5 bases). Germline V lookup: CDR1 SSHAT, CDR2 FNYEAQ (reference sequence). CDR3 size: 15 residues.

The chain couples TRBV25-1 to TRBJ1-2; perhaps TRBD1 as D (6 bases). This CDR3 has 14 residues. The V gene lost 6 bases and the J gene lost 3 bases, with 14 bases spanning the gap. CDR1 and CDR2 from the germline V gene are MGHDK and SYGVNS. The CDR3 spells CASRGQQGDYGYTF. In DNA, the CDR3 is TGTGCCAGCAGAGGACAGCAAGGGGACTATGGCTACACCTTC.

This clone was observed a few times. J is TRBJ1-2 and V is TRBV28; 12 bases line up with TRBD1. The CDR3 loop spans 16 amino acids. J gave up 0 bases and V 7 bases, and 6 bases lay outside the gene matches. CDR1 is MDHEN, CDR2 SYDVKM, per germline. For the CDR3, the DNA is TGTGCCAGCATTCCGGGACAGGGGGCGTCTAACTATGGCTACACCTTC. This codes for CASIPGQGASNYGYTF.